One T cell receptor beta chain is described in this entry. This sample was taken from a study of blood T cell repertoires in COVID-19. The wider study: Donors in the United States, Italy and Spain gave samples during acute or convalescent COVID-19.

TCRdb's copy holds only in-frame clones and misses some; the assay was immunoSEQ multiplex PCR. This table holds some 350,000 clones, more than 75% found once. Per the germline V gene, CDR1 is MNHEY and CDR2 is SMNVEV (reference sequence). Trimming took 9 bases from V and 1 from J, leaving 13 bases between them. The length of the CDR3 is 13 residues. The source material was peripheral blood. The chain carries TRBV27 and TRBJ2-7, with D possibly TRBD2 on 6 matching bases. This receptor was taken from a woman aged 18-29 years who had recovered from COVID-19. This CDR3 reads CARGREVSYEQYV. CDR3 bases: TGTGCCAGAGGTAGGGAGGTGTCCTACGAGCAGTACGTC.